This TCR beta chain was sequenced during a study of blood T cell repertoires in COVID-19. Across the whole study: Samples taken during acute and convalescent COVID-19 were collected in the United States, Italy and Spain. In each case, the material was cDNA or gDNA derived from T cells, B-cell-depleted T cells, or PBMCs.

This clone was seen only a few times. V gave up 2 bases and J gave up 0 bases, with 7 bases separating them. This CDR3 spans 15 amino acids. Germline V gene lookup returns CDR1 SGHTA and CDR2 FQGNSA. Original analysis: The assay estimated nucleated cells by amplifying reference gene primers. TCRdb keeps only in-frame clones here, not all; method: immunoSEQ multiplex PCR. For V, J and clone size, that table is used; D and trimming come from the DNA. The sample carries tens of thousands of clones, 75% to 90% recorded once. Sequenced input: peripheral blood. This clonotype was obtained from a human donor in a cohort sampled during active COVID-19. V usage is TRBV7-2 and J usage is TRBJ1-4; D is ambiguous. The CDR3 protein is CASSLFYATNEKLFF. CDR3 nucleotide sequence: TGTGCCAGCAGCTTATTCTATGCAACTAATGAAAAACTGTTTTTT.